One and the same sample provided the 29 T cell receptor beta chains below, sequenced in a study of Tregs in tolerant kidney transplant recipients. Data came from immunoSEQ multiplex PCR; TCRdb stores just in-frame clones and leaves some out. There are 30,000 or so clones in the sample, with 14% held by the top ten. Sequenced material: CD8+ T cells from blood, taken before the transplant. The receptors were gathered from a human donor who received a combined kidney and bone marrow transplant.

With regard to this clone: The read terminates 3 residues ahead of where the CDR3 ends, so the germline J gene completes it. The rearrangement joins TRBV19 to TRBJ2-1, with a weak D call TRBD2 (5 bases). The length of the CDR3 is 15 residues. CDR1 LNHDA and CDR2 SQIVND come from the germline V gene (reference sequence). The V gene lost 3 bases and the J gene lost 5 bases, with 14 bases spanning the gap. CDR3: CASSMGFASNNEQFF. The CDR3 DNA, read in part, is TGTGCCAGTAGTATGGGGTTTGCTAGCAACAATGAG. The full variable domain, in which reference TRBV19 and TRBJ2-1 provide the parts outside the CDR3, is DGGITQSPKYLFRKEGQNVTLSCEQNLNHDAMYWYRQDPGQGLRLIYYSQIVNDFQKGDIAEGYSVSREKKESFPLTVTSAQKNPTAFYLCASSMGFASNNEQFFGPGTRLTVL.

About this clone: The sequence runs out 3 residues before the end of the CDR3; the remainder is reconstructed from the germline J gene. The chain carries TRBV9 and TRBJ2-2; perhaps TRBD2 as D (5 bases). Germline V gene sequence: CDR1 SGDLS, CDR2 YYNGEE. The CDR3 runs to 14 residues. This CDR3 is CASSGAGPGIGLFF. Incomplete CDR3 DNA: TGTGCCAGCAGCGGCGCGGGCCCTGGTATTGGG.

On this clone: At one of its ends the junction is not consistent with the germline gene, which may arise from a read error. The read ends 3 residues shy of where the CDR3 ends; the end is completed using the germline J gene. This chain uses TRBV4-2 with TRBJ1-1; TRBD1 agrees at 9 bases. Germline V gene lookup returns CDR1 LGHNA and CDR2 YNFKEQ. CDR3 length: 16 amino acids. The CDR3 DNA, read in part, is TGCGCCAGCAGCCAAGATCTAGGGACAGGGTATACTGAA. Translating it yields CASSQDLGTGYTE. The CDR3, in full, reads CASSQDLGTGYTEAFF.

A note on this clone: The CDR3 extends 3 residues past the end of the read, so its final part is completed from the germline J gene. The chain couples TRBV7-8 to TRBJ1-1; maybe TRBD1 (5 bases). Germline CDR1 SGHVS, CDR2 FQNEAQ. The V end was cut by 5 bases, the J end by 6 bases, with 25 bases between. The CDR3 loop spans 17 amino acids. CDR3 DNA (partial): TGTGCCAGCAGCAAGGGGTCTATTGGGGTCGATATGGCTGAA. Its translation is CASSKGSIGVDMAE. The complete CDR3 protein is CASSKGSIGVDMAEAFF.

As for this clone: The read falls 3 residues short of the CDR3 end, and the missing part is taken from the germline J gene. This chain joins TRBV7-8 and TRBJ2-5; D ambiguous. This CDR3 has 15 residues. CDR1 is SGHVS, CDR2 FQNEAQ, per germline. Trimming left V 1 base short and J 2 bases short, with 11 bases between. The CDR3 region is CASSLGVAEQETQYF. The CDR3 DNA, read in part, is TGTGCCAGCAGCTTAGGTGTAGCTGAACAAGAGACC.

Comments on this clone: The CDR3 extends 3 residues past the end of the read, so its final part is completed from the germline J gene. V is TRBV19 and J is TRBJ1-2; TRBD1 might be the D (6 bases). Germline CDR1 is LNHDA and CDR2 is SQIVND (reference sequence). CDR3 size: 13 residues. The V and J ends lost 7 bases and 2 bases respectively, with 11 bases between them. The CDR3 loop is CASTTTGNYGYTF. The part of the CDR3 DNA that was read is TGTGCCAGTACTACCACAGGGAACTATGGC.

About this clone itself: Read sequence stops 3 residues before the CDR3 end, and the germline J gene provides the missing end. The V gene is TRBV5-1, the J gene TRBJ2-7, with 11 positions matching TRBD2. The germline gives CDR1 SGHRS, CDR2 YFSETQ. Trimming removed 5 bases from V and 2 bases from J; junction bases left unmatched: 6. The CDR3 extends over 15 amino acids. The CDR3 is CASSPTSGSPYEQYF. The DNA read from the CDR3 is TGCGCCAGCAGTCCTACTAGCGGGAGCCCCTACGAG.

About this clone: The missing CDR3 end, 3 residues past where the read stops, is filled in from the germline J gene. This chain links TRBV10-1 with TRBJ1-1, with a possible D match to TRBD1 (5 bases). CDR1 and CDR2 from the germline V gene are WNHNN and SYGVQD (reference sequence). This CDR3 contains 13 residues. V was clipped by 4 bases and J by 2 bases, with 8 bases between them. The CDR3 is CASSAGDNTEAFF. CDR3 DNA, as far as it was read: TGCGCCAGCAGTGCGGGGGATAACACTGAA.

Details on this clone: From the germline J gene comes the end of the CDR3, since the read stops 3 residues before it. This chain uses TRBV30 with TRBJ2-3, with TRBD1 matching 9 bases. The CDR3 spans 15 residues. Germline V gene lookup returns CDR1 GTSNPN and CDR2 SVGIG (reference sequence). The V gene end was trimmed by 3 bases and the J gene end by 6 bases; junction bases not matched to a gene: 10. The CDR3 here is CAWRETGGIRDTQYF. The CDR3 bases that were read are TGTGCCTGGAGGGAAACAGGGGGCATTCGGGATACG.

For this clone: The read ends 3 residues early relative to the CDR3; the germline J gene fills the gap. This rearrangement joins TRBV7-9 to TRBJ2-1; D may be TRBD2 (6 bases). Germline CDR1 and CDR2: SEHNR and FQNEAQ (reference sequence). V lost 0 bases and J 3 bases, leaving 9 bases between the germline ends. The CDR3 loop spans 15 amino acids. Partial CDR3 DNA: TGTGCCAGCAGCTTAGCGCGCGGGGACTACAATGAG. Amino acid sequence: CASSLARGDYNE. Given in full, the CDR3 is CASSLARGDYNEQFF. The full variable domain, rest sourced from reference TRBV7-9 and TRBJ2-1, is DTGVSQNPRHKITKRGQNVTFRCDPISEHNRLYWYRQTLGQGPEFLTYFQNEAQLEKSRLLSDRFSAERPKGSFSTLEIQRTEQGDSAMYLCASSLARGDYNEQFFGPGTRLTVL.

Of note for this clone: The CDR3 extends 3 residues past the end of the read, so its final part is completed from the germline J gene. The genes are TRBV18 and TRBJ2-7, with D hard to call. Germline-derived CDR1 and CDR2 are KGHSH and LQKENI. V was pared by 0 bases and J by 2 bases, with 8 bases between. This CDR3 spans 14 amino acids. CDR3 DNA (partial): TGTGCCAGCTCACCACCCTCAGAGACCTACGAG. Translated: CASSPPSETYE. The full CDR3 protein is CASSPPSETYEQYF.

As concerns this clone: The read terminates 3 residues ahead of where the CDR3 ends, so the germline J gene completes it. The chain couples TRBV6-2 or TRBV6-3 to TRBJ2-3; maybe TRBD1 (5 bases). The V end lost 7 bases, the J end lost 3 bases, and 20 bases lay between the germline ends. This CDR3 has 16 residues. Germline V gives CDR1 MNHEY, CDR2 SVGEGT. This chain's CDR3 is CASTKSTVTATDTQYF. The part of the CDR3 DNA that was read is TGTGCCAGCACCAAGTCCACCGTGACAGCAACAGATACG.

About this clone itself: The CDR3 extends 3 residues past the end of the read, so its final part is completed from the germline J gene. Other DNA sequences of this sample code for an identical CDR3. The chain combines TRBV5-1 with TRBJ2-7; D gene ambiguous. Germline V gene sequence: CDR1 SGHRS, CDR2 YFSETQ. V dropped 0 bases and J dropped 3 bases, with 4 bases sitting between them. The CDR3 consists of 12 residues. The CDR3 sequence is CASSLEGYEQYF. The covered CDR3 bases are TGCGCCAGCAGCTTGGAGGGCTACGAG.

In regard to this clone: The read gets to within 3 residues of the CDR3 end, and the germline J gene fills in the rest. This chain connects TRBV18 to TRBJ2-1; D not certain. The CDR3 spans 16 residues. V was shortened by 3 bases and J by 4 bases, with 16 bases between the two germline ends. The germline V gene has CDR1 KGHSH and CDR2 LQKENI. The sequenced CDR3 bases are TGTGCCAGCTCACCGACCCATCCGCCCGGGTACAATGAG. Residues: CASSPTHPPGYNE. The full CDR3 is CASSPTHPPGYNEQFF.

Of note for this clone: Read sequence stops 3 residues before the CDR3 end, and the germline J gene provides the missing end. This chain links TRBV20-1 with TRBJ2-1; 11 bases align to TRBD2. Looked up from germline, CDR1 is DFQATT and CDR2 is SNEGSKA (reference sequence). The trim removed 0 bases at V and 4 bases at J, leaving 5 bases unmatched. The CDR3 length is 16 residues. Partial CDR3 DNA: TGCAGTGCTAGAGATCTACTAGCGGGAGCGTACAATGAG. This codes for CSARDLLAGAYNE. The whole CDR3 reads CSARDLLAGAYNEQFF.

With regard to this clone: The missing CDR3 end, 3 residues past where the read stops, is filled in from the germline J gene. The J gene is TRBJ2-7, the V gene TRBV19, with a weak D call TRBD1 (6 bases). With 3 bases removed from V and 5 bases from J, the gap between germline ends came to 17 bases. The CDR3 sequence is 15 residues long. Germline values: CDR1 LNHDA, CDR2 SQIVND (reference sequence). CDR3 DNA (partial): TGTGCCAGTAGTATCTGGCAGGGGAAATCCGACGAG. This translates into CASSIWQGKSDE. The CDR3 as a whole reads CASSIWQGKSDEQYF.

Details on this clone: From the germline J gene comes the end of the CDR3, since the read stops 3 residues before it. V usage is TRBV20-1 and J usage is TRBJ1-2, with D possibly matching TRBD1 (5 bases). The CDR3 is 13 residues long. Looked up from germline, CDR1 is DFQATT and CDR2 is SNEGSKA (reference sequence). The V and J ends lost 2 bases and 4 bases respectively, with 11 bases between them. The CDR3 bases that were read are TGCAGTGCTAGATGGCAGGGAGGCTATGGC. It yields the protein CSARWQGGYG. The full CDR3 protein is CSARWQGGYGYTF.

Points on this clone: The missing CDR3 end, 3 residues past where the read stops, is filled in from the germline J gene. The rearrangement uses TRBV29-1 and TRBJ2-2; a possible D gene is TRBD1 (5 bases). V lost 0 bases and J lost 3, with 5 bases in between. Germline loops: CDR1 SQVTM, CDR2 ANQGSEA. The CDR3 has 13 amino acids. This CDR3 is CSVEEGDTGELFF. Incomplete CDR3 DNA: TGCAGCGTTGAAGAAGGGGACACCGGGGAG.

The CDR3 DNA, read in part, is TGCAGTGCTAAGACTAGCGGGAGGGAATCGGATACG. As protein: CSAKTSGRESDT. The full CDR3 is CSAKTSGRESDTQYF. The chain recombines TRBV20-1 with TRBJ2-3; TRBD2 agrees at 14 bases. The CDR3 end falls 3 residues outside the read, so it is completed with the germline J gene. J was trimmed by 6 bases and V by 4 bases; bases with no gene match: 6. The CDR3 contains 15 residues. Germline CDR1 reads DFQATT; CDR2 reads SNEGSKA (reference sequence).

Worth noting for this clone: The read halts 3 residues ahead of the CDR3 end, with the missing end drawn from the germline J gene. J is TRBJ1-1 and V is TRBV5-6; D is unresolved. With 5 bases removed from V and 2 bases from J, the gap between germline ends came to 10 bases. The CDR3 consists of 13 residues. Germline V gene lookup returns CDR1 SGHDT and CDR2 YYEEEE. The sequenced CDR3 bases are TGTGCCAGCAGGACGGCGGCTAACACTGAA. Translating gives CASRTAANTE. The CDR3 as a whole reads CASRTAANTEAFF.

Concerning this clone: Coverage ceases 3 residues before the CDR3 finishes, and the germline J gene fills in the end. The chain employs TRBV7-3 and TRBJ2-2, with D perhaps TRBD2 (6 bases). The CDR3 spans 16 residues. Germline loops: CDR1 SGHTA, CDR2 FQGTGA. The germline V and J ends were trimmed by 0 bases and 5 bases, with 13 bases remaining between them. This CDR3 is CASSLTWGEKTGELFF. The CDR3 bases that were read are TGTGCCAGCAGCTTAACGTGGGGGGAGAAAACCGGGGAG.

Note on this clone: The CDR3 extends 3 residues past the end of the read, so its final part is completed from the germline J gene. The V and J genes are TRBV11-2 and TRBJ2-5; the D is unclear. With 5 bases removed from V and 0 bases from J, the gap between germline ends came to 10 bases. This CDR3 is built from 14 residues. From germline, CDR1 is SGHAT and CDR2 FQNNGV. CDR3 DNA (partial): TGTGCCAGCAGCCCTCGTTCGTACCAAGAGACC. The encoded protein is CASSPRSYQET. The full CDR3 sequence reads CASSPRSYQETQYF.

For this clone: The CDR3 end falls 3 residues outside the read, so it is completed with the germline J gene. The chain links TRBV4-1 to TRBJ1-6, with 7 bases aligning to TRBD1. Germline V gene lookup returns CDR1 MGHRA and CDR2 YSYEKL. The CDR3 sequence is 17 residues long. The V segment lost 1 base and the J segment 2 bases; nucleotides outside the gene matches: 5. The part of the CDR3 DNA that was read is TGCGCCAGCAGCCAAGCTACAGGGGTAGCCTATAATTCACCC. The encoded protein is CASSQATGVAYNSP. In full, the CDR3 reads CASSQATGVAYNSPLHF.

In the case of this clone: The read falls 3 residues short of the CDR3 end, and the missing part is taken from the germline J gene. V and J are TRBV11-3 and TRBJ1-2; 7 bases are shared with TRBD1. CDR3 length: 15 residues. The V gene's germline CDR1 is SGHNT and CDR2 YENEEA. The DNA read from the CDR3 is TGTGCAAGTCGCCCCCCCCGAACAGGGGAGGATGGC. It specifies CASRPPRTGEDG. In full, the CDR3 reads CASRPPRTGEDGYTF.

With regard to this clone: The read finishes 3 residues shy of the CDR3 end, and the germline J gene is used to complete it. This chain links TRBV30 with TRBJ2-7; TRBD1 aligns across 10 bases. The CDR3 runs 13 residues. The trim removed 5 bases at V and 6 bases at J, leaving 7 bases unmatched. CDR1 is GTSNPN and CDR2 is SVGIG in the germline V gene (reference sequence). This CDR3 reads CAWAETGGSEQYF. The sequenced part of the CDR3 DNA is TGTGCCTGGGCCGAGACAGGGGGCAGCGAG.

This clone is identified as medium-sized from frequency. The DNA ends 3 residues before the CDR3 does, and the rest of the CDR3 is filled in from the germline J gene. This chain links TRBV30 with TRBJ2-2, with unresolved D. The germline V gene has CDR1 GTSNPN and CDR2 SVGIG (reference sequence). The CDR3 has 13 residues. Trimming took off 0 bases at V and 3 bases at J, with 5 bases between the two ends. CDR3 protein: CAWSVDYTGELFF. The part of the CDR3 DNA that was read is TGTGCCTGGAGTGTAGACTACACCGGGGAG.

As for this clone: From the germline J gene comes the end of the CDR3, since the read stops 3 residues before it. V is TRBV5-6 and J is TRBJ2-7; the match to TRBD1 covers 7 bases. Per germline, CDR1 SGHDT and CDR2 YYEEEE. V trimming: 2 bases; J trimming: 3 bases; junction bases outside the gene matches: 5. This CDR3 contains 14 residues. This CDR3 reads CASSFQGQSYEQYF. The sequenced CDR3 bases are TGTGCCAGCAGCTTTCAGGGACAGAGCTACGAG.

A remark on this clone: The read is 3 residues too short to cover the CDR3 end, so that end is filled in from the germline J gene. The V and J genes are TRBV10-1 and TRBJ1-5, with D maybe TRBD1 (5 bases). Germline assignment: CDR1 WNHNN and CDR2 SYGVQD (reference sequence). Trimming pared 5 bases from V and 3 bases from J, leaving 8 bases between. This CDR3 spans 13 amino acids. CDR3 sequence: CASSPGVNQPQHF. The sequenced part of the CDR3 DNA is TGCGCCAGCAGTCCGGGGGTCAATCAGCCC.

About this clone: Read data end 3 residues before the CDR3 end; the end is taken from the germline J gene. The chain recombines TRBV4-1 with TRBJ2-4, with 8 bases matching TRBD2. This CDR3 contains 17 residues. V gave up 3 bases and J gave up 1 base; unmatched junction bases: 8. CDR1 is MGHRA, CDR2 YSYEKL, per germline. This chain's CDR3 is CASSQITAGVAKNIQYF. The part of the CDR3 DNA that was read is TGCGCCAGCAGCCAGATCACAGCGGGAGTCGCCAAAAACATT.